Listed here is a single T cell receptor (beta chain). Its recognized antigen is unknown. The sample holds no much larger clone one base away, and base qualities are not on file. These data originate in a study of blood T cell repertoires in COVID-19 (dated by TCRdb to the early 2020s). Regarding the complete study: The collaborator samples originated in the United States, Italy and Spain and spanned the acute and convalescent phases of COVID-19. The prospective study material was composed of cDNA or gDNA derived from T cells, B-cell-depleted T cells, or PBMCs. Sample metadata almost always included a de-identified subject ID, COVID-19 status, age in years and sex. Where HLA class I and class II types were available, the types were taken from metadata supplied by the sample provider, not from assay-based typing. Samples came from the ongoing ImmuneRACE study (first 160 participants) plus 1,254 subjects from 6 global collaborators. A freely available public database, intended as a resource for researchers studying the immune response to SARS-CoV-2, is where the repertoires were released. Subjects who had been exposed to COVID-19, were actively infected with it, or had recovered from it provided the deeply sampled blood TCRbeta repertoires that made up the dataset. The study at large found these results: The amount of clinical and demographic metadata varied by source and participant and was provided uncurated.

TCRbeta CDR3 regions were amplified from genomic DNA using the immunoSEQ Assay, a bias-controlled multiplex PCR. As for the authors' bioinformatics: Nucleated cell counts per sample were estimated from amplification of reference gene primers within the assay. Sequence reads were collapsed and filtered to measure the absolute abundance of every unique TCRbeta CDR3 rearrangement. For each sample, productive Simpson clonality was calculated as the square root of Simpson's diversity index over productive rearrangements. What TCRdb holds here is the immuneACCESS table cut down to in-frame rearrangements. Part of the clones is not present; checked against another copy, under half of the missing clones reflect an unresolved V gene, and the others are unexplained. V and J calls and clone size are as listed in that table; D and trimming were resolved from the DNA. Recorded for this sample are about 160,000 clones; 75% to 80% of them occurred a single time. The ten largest account for about 15% of the sample.

For CDR1 and CDR2, the germline V gene lists MDHEN and SYDVKM. At the junction V is shortened by 4 bases and J by 5 bases; bases outside the gene matches: 8. The cysteine opens and the phenylalanine closes a CDR3 of 15 amino acids. Only the CDR3 part of the read is kept: 45 bases, read in frame from the first base. Whole blood was collected in K2EDTA tubes by collaborating institutions according to the institutions' own protocols. For TCRbeta analysis, collaborators shipped samples in one of three forms: frozen whole blood, isolated PBMCs, or DNA extracted from either of those sample types. The sequence came from a woman aged 80 or over with acute or convalescent COVID-19. The rearranged segments are TRBV28 and TRBJ2-7; 10 of the junction bases match TRBD1. The source material was peripheral blood. The CDR3 has the sequence CASSSWDRGRDEQYF. The DNA sequence is TGTGCCAGCAGTTCATGGGACAGGGGACGCGACGAGCAGTACTTC.